This TCR beta chain was obtained from a study of beta chain features in type 1 diabetes (dated by TCRdb to the late 2010s). For context, the study as a whole: Mean age, gender distribution, total cell number and subset yield did not differ between patients and healthy donors. Naive and central memory subsets were obtained from all 30 or so donors, but regulatory and stem cell-like memory subsets were isolated from only 8 patients and roughly eight healthy donors. A total of just under 110,000,000 sorted cells were examined across all samples, and RNA yield correlated strongly with the number of cells per subset. The study compared TCRB repertoires of sorted circulating CD4+ T cell subsets between recently diagnosed type 1 diabetes patients and matched healthy donors.

The entire amount of isolated RNA was reverse transcribed using the High Capacity cDNA Reverse Transcription Kit, so the sequenced TCRB transcripts were expressed ones. Deep immunoSEQ sequencing was applied to naive, central memory and regulatory T cell samples, giving an average of about 3.4 million total reads per sample. After sorted cells were lysed in RLT buffer, RNA was extracted with DNase-treated RNeasy Micro or Mini kits, with the choice depending on cell number. To prevent cross-contamination, each cell subset was processed individually, whereas patient and healthy donor samples were processed jointly. Using the immunoSEQ multiplex PCR, TCRB sequences were amplified from cDNA into 87-bp fragments spanning the CDR3 region. Amplicons were sequenced on the Illumina HiSeq platform. Under the source paper's analysis protocol: Synthetic template baselines were used to correct PCR bias computationally, reads within Hamming distance 2 were collapsed, and singletons that could not be merged were discarded. Reads were aligned to IMGT to assign V, D and J genes, CDR3 length, and insertions or deletions at six rearrangement sites. Within each subset, clonotype counts were normalized to sorted cell number, and only after that were true diversity and Gini coefficients computed with the tcR R package. The overlap coefficient, calculated on TCRB nucleotide sequences, was used to quantify repertoire sharing. Out-of-frame TCRB sequences from naive cells were analyzed as a proxy for the pre-selection repertoire. Drawn from immuneACCESS, this table holds only the in-frame rearrangements with V and J called that TCRdb kept. Clones are partly lost; checked studies trace under half to an unresolved V gene and leave the rest unexplained. That table is the source of V, J and clone size, and D and trimming were worked out from the DNA. In all, the sample holds hundreds of thousands of clones, and 17% of those were seen once. 0.023% of the sample comes from the top ten.

The CDR3, from cysteine to phenylalanine, totals 14 residues. Only the CDR3 DNA is retained, 42 bases long and in frame from the first base. The germline V gene (reference sequence) yields SGHAT for CDR1 and FQDESV for CDR2. At the junction V is shortened by 1 base and J by 0 bases, with 5 bases in between. Each donor gave one peripheral blood draw, averaging approximately 0.11 L, which was collected into heparinised tubes. Using a panel that included CD45RO, CCR7, CD25, CD127, CD95 and CD27, naive, central memory, regulatory and stem cell-like memory CD4+ T cells were sorted on a BD FACSAria II. Every sorted population had a purity above 95%. PBMCs were isolated right away by Lymphoprep density gradient centrifugation and were stained directly, without culture. Samples were stained and sorted in pairs, with one healthy donor and one patient per experiment, so that batch effects were minimized. General study outcomes and caveats: In all four CD4+ subsets, TCRB CDR3 length was moderately but significantly shorter in type 1 diabetes patients. Naive, central memory and regulatory TCRB repertoires appeared to be more similar among patients than among healthy donors. PCR might favor shorter templates, but patient and control samples were amplified and corrected together, so any skew would affect both groups equally. Because cDNA was sequenced instead of genomic DNA, highly expressing activated cells could be over-represented, though the groups showed no difference in activation or CD3 levels. Fewer insertions and more nucleotide deletions at VDJ recombination sites were observed in patients with type 1 diabetes, implying thymic rearrangement abnormalities. Because the HLA sub-analyses included only small numbers of individuals, any influence of HLA type on TCRB rearrangement was left unresolved.

A word on this clone: What this receptor recognizes is not known. No base qualities exist here, and no much larger clone lies one base off it.

This TCR was sampled from a woman younger than 35 in good health. The chain is made from TRBV11-1 and TRBJ2-3; perhaps TRBD1 is the D gene, with 5 bases matching. Specimen: naive CD4+ T cells from blood. The cell subset or site label corresponds to: true naive CD4+ T cells. CDR3 loop: CASSLDRSTDTQYF. The sequenced DNA: TGTGCCAGCAGCTTAGACAGGAGCACAGATACGCAGTATTTT.